These 7 T cell receptor beta chains were all obtained from the same sample, sequenced in a study of blood T cell repertoires in COVID-19. TCRdb keeps only in-frame clones here, not all; method: immunoSEQ multiplex PCR. In the table there are a few hundred thousand clones, about four fifths of which are singletons. Sequences were obtained from peripheral blood. The receptor set was obtained from a woman aged 60 to 75 with acute or convalescent COVID-19.

V usage is TRBV5-1 and J usage is TRBJ2-3; possible D gene TRBD2, 6 bases. Per the germline V gene, CDR1 is SGHRS and CDR2 is YFSETQ. Trimming took off 0 bases at V and 6 bases at J, with 20 bases between the two ends. This CDR3 is 17 amino acids long. This chain's CDR3 is CASSLGLGSLRSDTQYF. In DNA form, the CDR3 reads TGCGCCAGCAGCTTGGGACTAGGTAGTCTGAGGAGTGATACGCAGTATTTT.

CDR3 bases: TGCGCCAGCAGCGCTGGACATAAGCAGTTCTTC. Protein product: CASSAGHKQFF. The chain couples TRBV4-1 to TRBJ2-1; TRBD1 is a possible D gene (5 bases). Germline CDR1 is MGHRA and CDR2 is YSYEKL. This CDR3 comprises 11 residues. V dropped 5 bases and J dropped 11 bases, with 10 bases sitting between them.

This chain uses TRBV29-1 with TRBJ1-5, with D tentatively TRBD1 (6 bases). CDR1 SQVTM and CDR2 ANQGSEA come from the germline V gene. The CDR3 sequence is 13 residues long. V lost 6 bases and J 5 bases, leaving 14 bases between the germline ends. The CDR3: CSVATGFDQPQHF. CDR3 nucleotide sequence: TGCAGCGTCGCCACAGGGTTTGATCAGCCCCAGCATTTT. The entire variable domain, with the rest obtained from reference TRBV29-1 and TRBJ1-5, is as follows: SAVISQKPSRDICQRGTSLTIQCQVDSQVTMMFWYRQQPGQSLTLIATANQGSEATYESGFVIDKFPISRPNLTFSTLTVSNMSPEDSSIYLCSVATGFDQPQHFGDGTRLSIL.

This clone appeared once. The V call is TRBV19, the J call TRBJ2-7; the D gene is possibly TRBD1 (6 bases). Germline V CDR1 and CDR2: LNHDA, SQIVND (reference sequence). Trimming shortened V by 1 base and J by 2 bases, and 6 bases separated the two germline ends. CDR3 length: 13 residues. The DNA of the CDR3 is TGTGCCAGTAGTATAGGGGACACCTACGAGCAGTACTTC. Translated: CASSIGDTYEQYF.

This chain links TRBV6-2 or TRBV6-3 with TRBJ2-7; tentative D call: TRBD1 (6 bases). The CDR3 contains 15 residues. From germline, CDR1 is MNHEY and CDR2 SVGEGT. Deletions cut 0 bases from V and 0 bases from J, with 9 bases between. CDR3 DNA: TGTGCCAGCAGTTACTCGTGGACAGCCTCCTACGAGCAGTACTTC. It translates to CASSYSWTASYEQYF.

The V and J genes are TRBV6-2 or TRBV6-3 and TRBJ2-3; 10 bases are a match to TRBD2. V dropped 6 bases and J dropped 2; count of bases not matched to a gene: 8. This CDR3 is 16 amino acids long. CDR1 MNHEY and CDR2 SVGEGT come from the germline V gene. The CDR3 here is CASSLLLAGNTDTQYF. For the CDR3, the DNA is TGTGCCAGCAGCCTCCTACTAGCGGGGAACACAGATACGCAGTATTTT.

The V gene is TRBV4-1, the J gene TRBJ1-2; tentative D call: TRBD1 (6 bases). This CDR3 comprises 15 residues. CDR1 is MGHRA, CDR2 YSYEKL, per germline. Trimming cost V 0 bases and J 4 bases, with 12 bases left between them. DNA of the CDR3: TGCGCCAGCAGCCAAGACAGGGGCTGGGTCTATGGCTACACCTTC. This sequence encodes CASSQDRGWVYGYTF.